The 8 T cell receptor beta chains reported below all come from one sample, sequenced in a study of OX40 agonist ivuxolimab in advanced cancers. This table comes from immunoSEQ multiplex PCR, and its TCRdb copy is limited to in-frame clones, with some not included. Of 65,000 to 90,000 clones in the sample, roughly 90% were seen once. The starting material was CD4+ or CD8+ T cells sorted from blood, obtained in a trial of the OX40 agonist ivuxolimab. Source of these receptors: an adult with an advanced solid tumor such as melanoma, head and neck, liver or kidney cancer.

By frequency in the sample, this clone is large. Other DNA sequences in the same sample also yield this CDR3. J is TRBJ1-5 and V is TRBV6-4; D not certain. The CDR3 contains 13 residues. V dropped 4 bases and J dropped 0 bases, with 4 bases sitting between them. Germline V gene lookup returns CDR1 MRHNA and CDR2 SNTAGT. CDR3 region: CASSGDSNQPQHF. The DNA for the CDR3 is TGTGCCAGCAGTGGGGATAGCAATCAGCCCCAGCATTTT.

V gene TRBV27 combines with J gene TRBJ1-2; a possible D gene is TRBD1 (6 bases). The CDR3 is made up of 16 amino acids. Trimming took 6 bases from V and 4 from J, leaving 21 bases between them. The germline V gene has CDR1 MNHEY and CDR2 SMNVEV (reference sequence). The CDR3 DNA sequence: TGTGCCAGCAGAGATGCAGACGGGGGGGCTAGCTATGGCTACACCTTC. This gives the protein CASRDADGGASYGYTF.

V gene TRBV15 combines with J gene TRBJ2-7; D is possibly TRBD1 or TRBD2 (7 bases each). The CDR3 covers 15 residues. Germline V gene data show CDR1 as LNHNV and CDR2 as YYDKDF (reference sequence). Between the trimmed V and J ends, which lost 0 bases and 6 bases, there was a span of 15 bases. CDR3 DNA sequence: TGTGCCACCAGCAGAGACGGCAGGGGGGGAGTCGAGCAGTACTTC. Its translation is CATSRDGRGGVEQYF.

This chain connects TRBV7-9 to TRBJ2-1, with 8 bases lining up with TRBD2. From germline, CDR1 is SEHNR and CDR2 FQNEAQ (reference sequence). V trimming: 6 bases; J trimming: 5 bases; junction bases outside the gene matches: 9. This CDR3 is built from 15 residues. CDR3 in amino acids: CASSEVGGGHNEQFF. CDR3 DNA: TGTGCCAGCAGTGAAGTGGGCGGGGGGCACAATGAGCAGTTCTTC. Full variable domain (missing parts from reference TRBV7-9 and TRBJ2-1): DTGVSQNPRHKITKRGQNVTFRCDPISEHNRLYWYRQTLGQGPEFLTYFQNEAQLEKSRLLSDRFSAERPKGSFSTLEIQRTEQGDSAMYLCASSEVGGGHNEQFFGPGTRLTVL.

V and J are TRBV13 and TRBJ2-1, with 11 bases matching TRBD2. Germline assignment: CDR1 PRHDT and CDR2 FYEKMQ (reference sequence). There are 15 residues in the CDR3. Trimming took 5 bases from V and 5 from J; bases not matched to a gene: 5. Here the CDR3 reads CASSNPLAGDNEQFF. In DNA form, the CDR3 reads TGTGCCAGCAGCAACCCACTAGCGGGGGACAATGAGCAGTTCTTC.

V usage is TRBV7-9 and J usage is TRBJ2-3; TRBD2 agrees at 7 bases. V lost 5 bases and J lost 2; bases outside the gene matches: 7. Germline assignment: CDR1 SEHNR and CDR2 FQNEAQ (reference sequence). This CDR3 has 15 residues. CDR3 in amino acids: CASSPSGTPTDTQYF. CDR3 bases: TGTGCCAGCAGCCCGAGCGGGACCCCCACAGATACGCAGTATTTT.

The genes are TRBV7-9 and TRBJ1-5; TRBD1 is a possible D gene (6 bases). Trimming stripped 5 bases from V and 3 bases from J, with 14 bases between. The length of the CDR3 is 15 residues. Germline assignment: CDR1 SEHNR and CDR2 FQNEAQ (reference sequence). As DNA, the CDR3 is TGTGCCAGCAGCCCCGAAGGGGGGACCAATCAGCCCCAGCATTTT. It specifies CASSPEGGTNQPQHF.

The chain is built from TRBV7-2 and TRBJ1-3; D remains unclear. CDR3 size: 15 residues. CDR1 and CDR2 from the germline V gene are SGHTA and FQGNSA. V shed 5 bases and J shed 8 bases, with 19 bases lying between them. The CDR3 DNA is TGTGCCAGCAGCCCGCACCTAGGAAGTGGGGACACCATATATTTT. Translated, it gives CASSPHLGSGDTIYF.